This T cell receptor (beta chain) was sequenced during a study of blood T cell repertoires in COVID-19. Study-wide context: From the United States, Italy and Spain came samples of acute and convalescent COVID-19. Sources were T cells, B-cell-depleted T cells, or PBMCs; the material itself was cDNA or gDNA.

A Seattle source enrolled patients during active infection and followed them longitudinally. This clone has just one count. TCRdb's table, derived via immunoSEQ multiplex PCR, lists solely in-frame clones and lacks some. The sample includes under 200,000 clones, less than 85% of them seen just once. Germline V lookup: CDR1 SGHNT, CDR2 YYREEE (reference sequence). CDR3 size: 14 residues. J gave up 9 bases and V 1 base, and 9 bases lay outside the gene matches. The rearrangement links TRBV5-4 to TRBJ1-1, with TRBD1 matching 7 bases. Sequencing was done on a sample of peripheral blood. The receptor's source is a woman aged 55 to 70 with COVID-19, enrolled during active disease. CDR3 region: CASSLSQGQTKAFF. As DNA, the CDR3 is TGTGCCAGCAGCTTGTCCCAGGGACAGACAAAAGCTTTCTTT. Based on the CDR3 plus reference TRBV5-4 and TRBJ1-1, the full variable domain is ETGVTQSPTHLIKTRGQQVTLRCSSQSGHNTVSWYQQALGQGPQFIFQYYREEENGRGNFPPRFSGLQFPNYSSELNVNALELDDSALYLCASSLSQGQTKAFFGQGTRLTVV.